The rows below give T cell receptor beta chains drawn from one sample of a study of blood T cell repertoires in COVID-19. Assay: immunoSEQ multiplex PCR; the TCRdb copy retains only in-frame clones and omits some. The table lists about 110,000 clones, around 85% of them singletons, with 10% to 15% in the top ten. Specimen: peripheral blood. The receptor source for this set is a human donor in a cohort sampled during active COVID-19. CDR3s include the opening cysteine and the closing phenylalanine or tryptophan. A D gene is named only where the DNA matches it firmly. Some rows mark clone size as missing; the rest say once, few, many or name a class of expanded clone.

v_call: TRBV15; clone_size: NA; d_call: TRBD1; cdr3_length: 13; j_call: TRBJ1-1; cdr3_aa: CATSPGGRTEAFF; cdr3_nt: TGTGCCACCAGCCCAGGGGGGAGAACTGAAGCTTTCTTT
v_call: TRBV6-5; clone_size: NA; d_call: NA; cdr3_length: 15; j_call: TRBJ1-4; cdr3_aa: CASSPRGDYNEKLFF; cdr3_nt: TGTGCCAGCAGCCCAAGGGGGGACTATAATGAAAAACTGTTTTTT
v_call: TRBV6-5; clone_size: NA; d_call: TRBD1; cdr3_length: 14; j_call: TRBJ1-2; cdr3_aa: CASRRTGFNYGYTF; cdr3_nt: TGTGCCAGCAGGCGGACAGGATTTAACTATGGCTACACCTTC
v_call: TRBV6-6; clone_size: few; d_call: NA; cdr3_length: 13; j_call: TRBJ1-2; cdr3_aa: CATRTSNDGGYTF; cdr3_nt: TGTGCCACCCGGACATCCAACGACGGGGGCTACACCTTC
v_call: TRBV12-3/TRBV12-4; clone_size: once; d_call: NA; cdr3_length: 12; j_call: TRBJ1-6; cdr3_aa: CVSRAGISPLHF; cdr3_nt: TGTGTCAGCAGAGCAGGGATTTCACCCCTCCACTTT
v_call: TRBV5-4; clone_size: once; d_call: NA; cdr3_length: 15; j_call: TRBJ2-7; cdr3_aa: CASSLKTGHSYEQYF; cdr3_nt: TGTGCCAGCAGCTTAAAAACAGGGCACTCCTACGAGCAGTACTTC
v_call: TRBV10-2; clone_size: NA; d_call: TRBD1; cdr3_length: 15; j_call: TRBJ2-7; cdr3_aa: CASSDIGTGELEQYF; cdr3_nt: TGCGCCAGCAGTGACATTGGGACAGGGGAGCTCGAGCAGTACTTC
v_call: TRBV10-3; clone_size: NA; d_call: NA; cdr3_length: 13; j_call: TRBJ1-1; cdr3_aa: CAIPQGNNTEAFF; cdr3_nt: TGTGCCATACCCCAGGGGAACAACACTGAAGCTTTCTTT
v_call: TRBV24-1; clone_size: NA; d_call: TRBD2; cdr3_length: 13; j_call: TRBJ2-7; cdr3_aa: CATSDGGTYEQYF; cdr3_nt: TGTGCCACCAGTGACGGGGGGACCTACGAGCAGTACTTC
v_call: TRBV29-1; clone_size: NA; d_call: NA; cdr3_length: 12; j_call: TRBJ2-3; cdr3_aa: CSVAGAGDTQYF; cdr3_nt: TGCAGCGTTGCAGGGGCAGGAGATACGCAGTATTTT
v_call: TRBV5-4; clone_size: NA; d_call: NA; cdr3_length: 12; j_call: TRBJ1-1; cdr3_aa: CASSERTAEAFF; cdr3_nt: TGTGCCAGCAGCGAGCGGACAGCTGAAGCTTTCTTT
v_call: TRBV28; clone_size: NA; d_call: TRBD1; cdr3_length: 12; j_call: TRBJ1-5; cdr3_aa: CAITGAGQPQHF; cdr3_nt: TGTGCCATTACAGGGGCGGGTCAGCCCCAGCATTTT
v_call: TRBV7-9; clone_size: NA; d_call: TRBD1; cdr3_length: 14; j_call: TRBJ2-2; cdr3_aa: CASSKTGSTGELFF; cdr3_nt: TGTGCCAGCAGCAAGACAGGGAGCACCGGGGAGCTGTTTTTT
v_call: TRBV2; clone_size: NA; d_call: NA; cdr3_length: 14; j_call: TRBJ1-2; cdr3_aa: CASSNDRSFYGYTF; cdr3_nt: TGTGCCAGCAGCAACGACAGGAGCTTCTATGGCTACACCTTC
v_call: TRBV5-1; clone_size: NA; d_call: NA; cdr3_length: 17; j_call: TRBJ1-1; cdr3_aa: CASSLGSGTAKNTEAFF; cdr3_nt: TGCGCCAGCAGCTTGGGCTCCGGGACTGCTAAAAACACTGAAGCTTTCTTT
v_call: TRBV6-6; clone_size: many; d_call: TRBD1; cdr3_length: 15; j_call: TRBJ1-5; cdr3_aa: CASSYSTGGNQPQHF; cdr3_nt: TGTGCCAGCAGTTACTCGACAGGGGGCAATCAGCCCCAGCATTTT